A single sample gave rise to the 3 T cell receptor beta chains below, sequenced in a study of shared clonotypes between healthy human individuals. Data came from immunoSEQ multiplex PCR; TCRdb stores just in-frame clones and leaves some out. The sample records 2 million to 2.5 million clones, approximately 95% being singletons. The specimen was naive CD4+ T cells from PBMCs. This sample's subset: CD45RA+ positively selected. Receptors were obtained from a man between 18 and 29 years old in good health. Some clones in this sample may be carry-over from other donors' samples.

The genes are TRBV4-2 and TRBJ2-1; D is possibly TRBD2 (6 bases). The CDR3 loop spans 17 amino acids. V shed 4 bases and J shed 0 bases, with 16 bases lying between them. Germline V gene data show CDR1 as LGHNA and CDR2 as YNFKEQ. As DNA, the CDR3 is TGTGCCAGCAGCCGCGGGCTAGCGACGAGCTCCTACAATGAGCAGTTCTTC. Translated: CASSRGLATSSYNEQFF.

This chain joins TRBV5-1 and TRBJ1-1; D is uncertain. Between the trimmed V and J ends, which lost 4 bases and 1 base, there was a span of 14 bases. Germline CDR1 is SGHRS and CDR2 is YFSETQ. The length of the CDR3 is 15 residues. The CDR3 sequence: CASSLWEAGNTEAFF. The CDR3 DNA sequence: TGCGCCAGCAGCCTGTGGGAGGCGGGGAACACTGAAGCTTTCTTT. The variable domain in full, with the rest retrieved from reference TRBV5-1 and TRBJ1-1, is KAGVTQTPRYLIKTRGQQVTLSCSPISGHRSVSWYQQTPGQGLQFLFEYFSETQRNKGNFPGRFSGRQFSNSRSEMNVSTLELGDSALYLCASSLWEAGNTEAFFGQGTRLTVV.

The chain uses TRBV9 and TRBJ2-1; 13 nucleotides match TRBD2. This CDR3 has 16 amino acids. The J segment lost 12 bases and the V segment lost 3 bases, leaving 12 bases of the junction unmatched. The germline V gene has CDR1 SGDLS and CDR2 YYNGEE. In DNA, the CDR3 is TGTGCCAGCAGCGCCCTCGGGGGACTAGCGGGGCCTGGGCAGTTCTTC. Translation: CASSALGGLAGPGQFF.